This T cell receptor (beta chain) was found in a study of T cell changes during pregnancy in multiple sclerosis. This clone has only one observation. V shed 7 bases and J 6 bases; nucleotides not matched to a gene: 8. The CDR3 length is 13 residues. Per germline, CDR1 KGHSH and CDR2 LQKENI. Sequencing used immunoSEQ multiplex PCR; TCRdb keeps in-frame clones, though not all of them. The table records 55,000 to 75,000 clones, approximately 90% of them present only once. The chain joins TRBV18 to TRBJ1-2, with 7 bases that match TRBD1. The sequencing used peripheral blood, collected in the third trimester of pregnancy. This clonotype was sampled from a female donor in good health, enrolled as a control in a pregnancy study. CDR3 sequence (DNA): TGTGCCAGCTTACAGACAGGGATTCATGGCTACACCTTC. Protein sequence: CASLQTGIHGYTF. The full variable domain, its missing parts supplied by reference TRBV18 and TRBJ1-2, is NAGVMQNPRHLVRRRGQEARLRCSPMKGHSHVYWYRQLPEEGLKFMVYLQKENIIDESGMPKERFSAEFPKEGPSILRIQQVVRGDSAAYFCASLQTGIHGYTFGSGTRLTVV.